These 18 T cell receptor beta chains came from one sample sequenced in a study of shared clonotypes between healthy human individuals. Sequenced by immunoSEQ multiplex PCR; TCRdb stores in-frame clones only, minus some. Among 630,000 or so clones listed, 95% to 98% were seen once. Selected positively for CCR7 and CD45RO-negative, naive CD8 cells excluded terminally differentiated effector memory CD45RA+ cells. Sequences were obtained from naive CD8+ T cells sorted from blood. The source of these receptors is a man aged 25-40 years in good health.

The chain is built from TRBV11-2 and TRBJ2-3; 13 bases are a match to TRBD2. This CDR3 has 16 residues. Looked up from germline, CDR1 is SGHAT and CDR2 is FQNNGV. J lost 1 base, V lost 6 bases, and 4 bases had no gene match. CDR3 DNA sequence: TGTGCCAGCAGTCTAGGGACTAGCGGGGGCACAGATACGCAGTATTTT. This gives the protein CASSLGTSGGTDTQYF.

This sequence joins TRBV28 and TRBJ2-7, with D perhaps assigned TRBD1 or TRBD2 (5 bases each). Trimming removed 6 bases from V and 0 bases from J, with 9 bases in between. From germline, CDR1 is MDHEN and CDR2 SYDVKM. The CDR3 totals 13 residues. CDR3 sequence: CASRRGYSYEQYF. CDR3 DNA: TGTGCCAGCAGGAGGGGCTACTCCTACGAGCAGTACTTC.

In nucleotides, the CDR3 is TGCGCCAGCAGCGCCCAGATAAGTGAGGTAACAGATACGCAGTATTTT. It codes for CASSAQISEVTDTQYF. This sequence joins TRBV5-1 and TRBJ2-3, with D uncertain. Trimming shortened V by 4 bases and J by 3 bases, and 18 bases separated the two germline ends. Germline V CDR1 and CDR2: SGHRS, YFSETQ. The CDR3 is made up of 16 amino acids.

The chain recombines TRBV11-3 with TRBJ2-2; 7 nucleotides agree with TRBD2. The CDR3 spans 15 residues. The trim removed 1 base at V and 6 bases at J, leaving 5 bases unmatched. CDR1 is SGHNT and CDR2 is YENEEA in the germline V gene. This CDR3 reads CASSLVPGGAGELFF. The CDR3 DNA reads TGTGCCAGCAGCTTAGTTCCGGGAGGCGCCGGGGAGCTGTTTTTT.

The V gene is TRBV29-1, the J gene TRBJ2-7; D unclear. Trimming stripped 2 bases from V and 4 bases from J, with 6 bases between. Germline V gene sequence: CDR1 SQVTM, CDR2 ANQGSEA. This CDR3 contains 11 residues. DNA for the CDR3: TGCAGCGTTGAAAAGGAGTACGAGCAGTACTTC. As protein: CSVEKEYEQYF.

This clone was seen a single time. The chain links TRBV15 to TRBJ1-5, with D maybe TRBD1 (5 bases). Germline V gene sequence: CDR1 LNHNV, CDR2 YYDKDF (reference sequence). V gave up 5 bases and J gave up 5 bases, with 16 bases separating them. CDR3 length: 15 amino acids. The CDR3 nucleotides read TGTGCCACCAGCGAAGAGACAGAGATCGATCAGCCCCAGCATTTT. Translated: CATSEETEIDQPQHF.

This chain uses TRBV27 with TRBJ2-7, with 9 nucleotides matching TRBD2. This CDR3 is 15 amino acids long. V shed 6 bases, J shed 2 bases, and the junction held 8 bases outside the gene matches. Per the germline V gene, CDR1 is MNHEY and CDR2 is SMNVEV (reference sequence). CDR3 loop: CASRRPGLATYEQYF. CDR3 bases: TGTGCCAGCAGACGCCCGGGACTAGCAACCTACGAGCAGTACTTC.

In DNA, the CDR3 is TGTGCCAGCAGTTACGCCCTGGGAACACGTTACAATGAGCAGTTCTTC. This translates into CASSYALGTRYNEQFF. The chain carries TRBV6-5 and TRBJ2-1; D not resolved. There are 16 residues in the CDR3. V gave up 2 bases and J gave up 4 bases, with 15 bases separating them. Per germline, CDR1 MNHEY and CDR2 SVGAGI.

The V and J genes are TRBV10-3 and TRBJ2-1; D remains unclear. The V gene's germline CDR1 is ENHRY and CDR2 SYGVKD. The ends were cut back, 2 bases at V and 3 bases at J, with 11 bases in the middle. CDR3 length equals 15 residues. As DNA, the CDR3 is TGTGCCATCAGTGAGGTGCAAGCCAGCTACAATGAGCAGTTCTTC. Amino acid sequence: CAISEVQASYNEQFF.

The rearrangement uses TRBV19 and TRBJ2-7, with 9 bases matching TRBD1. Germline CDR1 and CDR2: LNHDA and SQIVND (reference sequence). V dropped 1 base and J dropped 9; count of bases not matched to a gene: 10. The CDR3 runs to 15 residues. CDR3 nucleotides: TGTGCCAGTAGTATAGGAGGGACAGGGTACGTTCGGCAGTACTTC. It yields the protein CASSIGGTGYVRQYF.

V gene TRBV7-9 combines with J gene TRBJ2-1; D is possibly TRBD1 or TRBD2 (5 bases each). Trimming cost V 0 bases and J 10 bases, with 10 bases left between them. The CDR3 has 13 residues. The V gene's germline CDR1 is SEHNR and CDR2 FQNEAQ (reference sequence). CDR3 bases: TGTGCCAGCAGCTTAGCCATGGGGACGGAGCAGTTCTTC. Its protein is CASSLAMGTEQFF.

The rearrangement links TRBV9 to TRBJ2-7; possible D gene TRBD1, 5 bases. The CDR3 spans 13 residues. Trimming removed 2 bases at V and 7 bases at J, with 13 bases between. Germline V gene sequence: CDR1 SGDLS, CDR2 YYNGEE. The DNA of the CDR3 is TGTGCCAGCAGCGTGGATGGGGCGCGGGAGCAGTACTTC. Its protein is CASSVDGAREQYF.

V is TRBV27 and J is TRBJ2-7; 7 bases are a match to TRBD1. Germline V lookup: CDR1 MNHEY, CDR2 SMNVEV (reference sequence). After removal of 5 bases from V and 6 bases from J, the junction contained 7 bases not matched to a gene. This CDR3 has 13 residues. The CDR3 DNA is TGTGCCAGCAGTATCCAAGCAGGGGGCGAGCAGTACTTC. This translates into CASSIQAGGEQYF.

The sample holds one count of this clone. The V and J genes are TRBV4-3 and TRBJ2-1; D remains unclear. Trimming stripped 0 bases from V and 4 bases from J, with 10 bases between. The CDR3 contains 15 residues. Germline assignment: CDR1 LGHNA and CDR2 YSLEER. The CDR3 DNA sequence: TGCGCCAGCAGCCAAGATATGGGAAATTACAATGAGCAGTTCTTC. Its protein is CASSQDMGNYNEQFF.

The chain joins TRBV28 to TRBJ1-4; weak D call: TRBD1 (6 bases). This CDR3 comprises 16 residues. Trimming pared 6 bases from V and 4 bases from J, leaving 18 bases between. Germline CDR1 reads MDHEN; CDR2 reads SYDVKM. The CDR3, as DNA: TGTGCCAGCAGACCCCACTCGACAGGCATTAATGAAAAACTGTTTTTT. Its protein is CASRPHSTGINEKLFF.

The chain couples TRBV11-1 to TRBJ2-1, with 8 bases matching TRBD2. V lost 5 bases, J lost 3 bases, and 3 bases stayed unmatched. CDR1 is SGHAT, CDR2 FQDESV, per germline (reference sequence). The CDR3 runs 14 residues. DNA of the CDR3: TGTGCCAGCAGCCCCGGGACTAGCTACAATGAGCAGTTCTTC. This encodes CASSPGTSYNEQFF.

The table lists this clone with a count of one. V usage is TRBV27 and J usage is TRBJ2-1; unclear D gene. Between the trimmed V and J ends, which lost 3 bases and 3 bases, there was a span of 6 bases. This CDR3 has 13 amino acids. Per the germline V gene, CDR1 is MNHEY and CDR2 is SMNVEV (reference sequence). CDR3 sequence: CASSFGLYNEQFF. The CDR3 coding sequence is TGTGCCAGCAGTTTTGGTCTCTACAATGAGCAGTTCTTC.

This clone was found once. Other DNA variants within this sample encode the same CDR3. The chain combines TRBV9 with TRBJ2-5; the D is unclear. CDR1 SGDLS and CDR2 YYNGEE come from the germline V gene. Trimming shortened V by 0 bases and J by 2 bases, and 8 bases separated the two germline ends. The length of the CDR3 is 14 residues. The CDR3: CASSVGGSQETQYF. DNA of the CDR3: TGTGCCAGCAGCGTAGGGGGATCTCAAGAGACCCAGTACTTC.